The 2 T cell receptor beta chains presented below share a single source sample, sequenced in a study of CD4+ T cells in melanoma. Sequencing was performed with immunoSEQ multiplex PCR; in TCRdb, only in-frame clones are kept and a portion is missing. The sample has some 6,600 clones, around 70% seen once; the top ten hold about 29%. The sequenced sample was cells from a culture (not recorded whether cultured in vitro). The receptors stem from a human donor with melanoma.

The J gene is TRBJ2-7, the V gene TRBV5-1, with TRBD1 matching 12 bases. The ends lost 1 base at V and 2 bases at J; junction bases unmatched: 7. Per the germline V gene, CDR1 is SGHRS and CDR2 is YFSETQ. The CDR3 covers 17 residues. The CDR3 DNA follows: TGCGCCAGCAGCTTGCGGGACAGGGGGCATTCGCCCTACGAGCAGTACTTC. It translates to CASSLRDRGHSPYEQYF.

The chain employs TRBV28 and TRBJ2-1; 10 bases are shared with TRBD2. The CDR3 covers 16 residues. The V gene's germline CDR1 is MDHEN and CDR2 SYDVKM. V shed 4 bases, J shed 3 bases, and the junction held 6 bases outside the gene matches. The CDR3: CASSSIGTSDYNEQFF. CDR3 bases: TGTGCCAGCAGTTCTATCGGGACTAGCGACTACAATGAGCAGTTCTTC.